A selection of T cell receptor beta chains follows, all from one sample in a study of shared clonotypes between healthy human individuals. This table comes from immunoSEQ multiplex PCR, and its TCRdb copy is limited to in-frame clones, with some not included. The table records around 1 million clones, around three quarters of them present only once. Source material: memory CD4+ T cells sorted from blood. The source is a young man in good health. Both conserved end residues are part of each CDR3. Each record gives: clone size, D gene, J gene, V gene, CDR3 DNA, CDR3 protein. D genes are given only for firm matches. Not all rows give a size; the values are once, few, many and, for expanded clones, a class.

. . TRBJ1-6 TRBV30 TGTGCCTGGAGTGTAGGCTTCCTAGCACCCCTCCACTTT CAWSVGFLAPLHF
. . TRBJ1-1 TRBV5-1 TGCGCCAGCAGCAACGGCGAAGGACGAGCTTTCTTT CASSNGEGRAFF
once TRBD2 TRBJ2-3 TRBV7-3 TGTGCCAGCAGCCAAAATTCGGGACTAGCTGCAGATACGCAGTATTTT CASSQNSGLAADTQYF
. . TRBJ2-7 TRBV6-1 TGTGCCAGTGCACAGGGGGGGCTATACGAGCAGTACTTC CASAQGGLYEQYF
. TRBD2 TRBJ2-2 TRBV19 TGTGCCAGTAGGGGGACTAGCGGAAACACCGGGGAGCTGTTTTTT CASRGTSGNTGELFF
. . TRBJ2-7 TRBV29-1 TGCAGCGTTGGACGGGTTTCCTACGAGCAGTACTTC CSVGRVSYEQYF
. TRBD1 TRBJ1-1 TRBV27 TGTGCCAGCAGTTTGGAAGGGGGCCGGATGAACACTGAAGCTTTCTTT CASSLEGGRMNTEAFF
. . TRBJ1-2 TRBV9 TGTGCCAGCAGCGTAAGCAGGGAAAACTATGGCTACACCTTC CASSVSRENYGYTF
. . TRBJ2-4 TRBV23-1 TGCGCCAGCAGTCAATCGATTCTTAACGTCATTCAGTACTTC CASSQSILNVIQYF
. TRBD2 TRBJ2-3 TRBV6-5 TGTGCCAGCAGGGGAGCGGGAGGCAACACAGATACGCAGTATTTT CASRGAGGNTDTQYF
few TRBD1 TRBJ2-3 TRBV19 TGTGCCAGTAGTACCCTCTCCGGGACAGCCACAGATACGCAGTATTTT CASSTLSGTATDTQYF
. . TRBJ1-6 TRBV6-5 TGTGCCAGCAGTTATGCCCGGGGGGAGAATTCACCCCTCCACTTT CASSYARGENSPLHF
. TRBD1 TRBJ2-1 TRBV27 TGTGCCAGCAGCTCTATCCGGGACAGGGGGCGGAATGAGCAGTTCTTC CASSSIRDRGRNEQFF
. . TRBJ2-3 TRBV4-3 TGCGCCAGCAGCCAAGATCAGACTAGTCTTAGTACGCAGTATTTT CASSQDQTSLSTQYF
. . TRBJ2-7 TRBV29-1 TGCAGCGCCGAAAGGCCTCCCCCTCGGGTCTACGAGCAGTACTTC CSAERPPPRVYEQYF
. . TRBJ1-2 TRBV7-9 TGTGCCAGCAGCTTCACTGGGGACGGAGGCTACACCTTC CASSFTGDGGYTF
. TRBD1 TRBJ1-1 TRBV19 TGTGCCAGTAGTATAAGGGTCCGGGCAGGGGGCTACACTGAAGCTTTCTTT CASSIRVRAGGYTEAFF
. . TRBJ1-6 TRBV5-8 TGTGCCAGCAGCTTGGTTGGCTCCCCGAATTCACCCCTCCACTTT CASSLVGSPNSPLHF
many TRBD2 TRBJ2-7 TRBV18 TGTGCCAGCTCACCTGGACTAGCTGAATCCTACGAGCAGTACTTC CASSPGLAESYEQYF
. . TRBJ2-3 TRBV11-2 TGTGCCAGCAGCGCATTAGCGCAGACTAGCACAGATACGCAGTATTTT CASSALAQTSTDTQYF
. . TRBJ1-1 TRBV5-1 TGCGCCAGCAGCTTGATGTCGGCGGACCCGGCGGCTTTCTTT CASSLMSADPAAFF
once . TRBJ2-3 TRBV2 TGTGCCAGCAGTCCGGTGTCTAGCACAGATACGCAGTATTTT CASSPVSSTDTQYF
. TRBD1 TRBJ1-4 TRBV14 TGTGCCAGCAGCCTGACGGGACAGGGCAACGCAAAACTGTTTTTT CASSLTGQGNAKLFF
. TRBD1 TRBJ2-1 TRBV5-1 TGCGCCAGCAGCGAACGGACCCCGGGACAGGGCCACAATGAGCAGTTCTTC CASSERTPGQGHNEQFF
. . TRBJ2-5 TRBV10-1 TGCGCCAGCAGTGCCACCGGGTCTGGGGAGACCCAGTACTTC CASSATGSGETQYF
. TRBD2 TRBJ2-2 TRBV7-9 TGTGCCAGCAGCTTACCGACTAGCGGGAACACCGGGGAGCTGTTTTTT CASSLPTSGNTGELFF
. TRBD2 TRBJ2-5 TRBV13 TGTGCCAGCAGCTTATTAGCGGGAGGGCCCTGGGAGACCCAGTACTTC CASSLLAGGPWETQYF